Listed below are T cell receptor beta chains from one sample, sequenced in a study of blood T cells in healthy people across ages. In TCRdb, the 5' RACE reads were re-called with MiXCR into one record per CDR3 protein. The top ten clones hold around an eighth of a sample with some 900,000 distinct CDR3 sequences, 40% to 60% of them seen once. The sequenced material came from blood. These receptors originate from a man in his thirties or forties in good health. Both conserved end residues are part of each CDR3. Fields, in order: clone size, V gene, J gene, D gene, CDR3 protein, CDR3 DNA. D genes are given only for firm matches. The size field is filled for only some rows; it gives once, few, many or a size class.

clone_size: -; v_call: TRBV28; j_call: TRBJ2-7; d_call: TRBD1; cdr3_aa: CASESGGVYEQYF; cdr3_nt: TGTGCCAGCGAATCAGGGGGAGTCTACGAGCAGTACTTC
clone_size: few; v_call: TRBV5-1; j_call: TRBJ2-4; d_call: TRBD2; cdr3_aa: CASSSGLAVEWKNIQYF; cdr3_nt: TGCGCCAGCAGCTCGGGACTAGCGGTTGAGTGGAAAAACATTCAGTACTTC
clone_size: -; v_call: TRBV29-1; j_call: TRBJ1-2; d_call: -; cdr3_aa: CSVGGFIEGYTF; cdr3_nt: TGCAGCGTTGGGGGGTTTATAGAGGGCTACACCTTC
clone_size: -; v_call: TRBV24-1; j_call: TRBJ2-1; d_call: TRBD1; cdr3_aa: CATSDRTGGNDEQFF; cdr3_nt: TGTGCCACCAGTGACCGGACAGGGGGCAACGATGAGCAGTTCTTC
clone_size: -; v_call: TRBV7-2; j_call: TRBJ2-3; d_call: TRBD1; cdr3_aa: CAGRGLTDTQYF; cdr3_nt: TGTGCCGGCAGGGGGCTCACAGATACGCAGTATTTT
clone_size: -; v_call: TRBV5-1; j_call: TRBJ2-5; d_call: -; cdr3_aa: CASRGSGTAPQETQYF; cdr3_nt: TGCGCCAGCCGGGGGTCCGGGACAGCGCCGCAAGAGACCCAGTACTTC
clone_size: -; v_call: TRBV12-3/TRBV12-4; j_call: TRBJ2-3; d_call: -; cdr3_aa: CASSSPGWTTDTQYF; cdr3_nt: TGTGCCAGCAGTTCCCCAGGGTGGACCACAGATACGCAGTATTTT
clone_size: few; v_call: TRBV20-1; j_call: TRBJ2-4; d_call: -; cdr3_aa: CSASRGAKNIQYF; cdr3_nt: TGCAGTGCTAGCAGGGGAGCCAAAAACATTCAGTACTTC
clone_size: few; v_call: TRBV3-1; j_call: TRBJ2-1; d_call: -; cdr3_aa: CASSQYRGRAYNEQFF; cdr3_nt: TGTGCCAGCAGCCAATATCGGGGGAGAGCCTACAATGAGCAGTTCTTC
clone_size: -; v_call: TRBV28; j_call: TRBJ2-7; d_call: -; cdr3_aa: CASSPLTGEGYEQYF; cdr3_nt: TGTGCCAGCAGTCCCCTGACAGGGGAGGGCTACGAGCAGTACTTC
clone_size: few; v_call: TRBV6-6; j_call: TRBJ2-5; d_call: -; cdr3_aa: CASSYSIAQYQETQYF; cdr3_nt: TGTGCCAGCAGTTACTCGATAGCCCAGTACCAAGAGACCCAGTACTTC
clone_size: -; v_call: TRBV10-3; j_call: TRBJ2-3; d_call: TRBD1; cdr3_aa: CAISEPTGGEPDTQYF; cdr3_nt: TGTGCCATCAGTGAGCCGACAGGGGGCGAGCCAGATACGCAGTATTTT
clone_size: once; v_call: TRBV9; j_call: TRBJ2-1; d_call: -; cdr3_aa: CASSVELVGEQFF; cdr3_nt: TGTGCCAGCAGCGTAGAACTAGTTGGTGAGCAGTTCTTC
clone_size: many; v_call: TRBV29-1; j_call: TRBJ2-7; d_call: TRBD1; cdr3_aa: CSAAEPGGLSYEQYF; cdr3_nt: TGCAGCGCCGCAGAACCAGGGGGCCTCTCCTACGAGCAGTACTTC
clone_size: -; v_call: TRBV4-3; j_call: TRBJ1-2; d_call: -; cdr3_aa: CASSLEAGQIYGYTF; cdr3_nt: TGCGCCAGCAGCCTTGAGGCAGGACAGATCTATGGCTACACCTTC
clone_size: -; v_call: TRBV7-2; j_call: TRBJ1-5; d_call: TRBD1; cdr3_aa: CASSLVGTGDPPKPQHF; cdr3_nt: TGTGCCAGCAGCTTAGTGGGGACAGGGGACCCTCCAAAGCCCCAGCATTTT
clone_size: -; v_call: TRBV4-1; j_call: TRBJ1-5; d_call: TRBD1; cdr3_aa: CASSQTQGAPLQPQHF; cdr3_nt: TGCGCCAGCAGCCAGACACAGGGGGCGCCGCTTCAGCCCCAGCATTTT
clone_size: few; v_call: TRBV5-1; j_call: TRBJ2-6; d_call: -; cdr3_aa: CASSTGRSGANVLTF; cdr3_nt: TGCGCCAGCAGCACTGGAAGGTCTGGGGCCAACGTCCTGACTTTC
clone_size: -; v_call: TRBV6-1; j_call: TRBJ2-6; d_call: -; cdr3_aa: CASRVGANVLTF; cdr3_nt: TGTGCCAGCAGGGTCGGGGCCAACGTCCTGACTTTC
clone_size: few; v_call: TRBV7-9; j_call: TRBJ2-3; d_call: TRBD1; cdr3_aa: CASSIWTGSTDTQYF; cdr3_nt: TGTGCCAGCAGTATATGGACAGGGAGCACAGATACGCAGTATTTT
clone_size: -; v_call: TRBV28; j_call: TRBJ2-3; d_call: TRBD2; cdr3_aa: CASSLREAGGLYTQYF; cdr3_nt: TGTGCCAGCAGTTTAAGAGAGGCGGGAGGTCTGTATACGCAGTATTTT
clone_size: -; v_call: TRBV5-1; j_call: TRBJ1-2; d_call: TRBD1; cdr3_aa: CASSLGDGTGHGYTF; cdr3_nt: TGCGCCAGCAGCTTGGGGGACGGGACAGGCCATGGCTACACCTTC
clone_size: -; v_call: TRBV28; j_call: TRBJ1-5; d_call: -; cdr3_aa: CAARGLNQPQHF; cdr3_nt: TGTGCCGCCCGGGGGCTCAATCAGCCCCAGCATTTT
clone_size: few; v_call: TRBV7-9; j_call: TRBJ2-5; d_call: -; cdr3_aa: CASSFYRAVQETQYF; cdr3_nt: TGTGCCAGCAGCTTTTACCGCGCCGTCCAAGAGACCCAGTACTTC
clone_size: -; v_call: TRBV28; j_call: TRBJ2-7; d_call: -; cdr3_aa: CASSLVMGANERYF; cdr3_nt: TGTGCCAGCAGTTTAGTGATGGGGGCCAACGAGCGGTACTTC
clone_size: -; v_call: TRBV28; j_call: TRBJ2-3; d_call: -; cdr3_aa: CASSQTSNTQYF; cdr3_nt: TGTGCCAGCAGTCAGACTAGTAATACGCAGTATTTT
clone_size: -; v_call: TRBV10-3; j_call: TRBJ1-6; d_call: -; cdr3_aa: CAISDPLQGRGSPLHF; cdr3_nt: TGTGCCATCAGTGACCCACTACAGGGCAGAGGATCACCCCTCCACTTT
clone_size: -; v_call: TRBV21-1; j_call: TRBJ1-5; d_call: -; cdr3_aa: CASSTGARGNQPQHF; cdr3_nt: TGTGCCAGCAGCACCGGGGCCAGGGGCAATCAGCCCCAGCATTTT
clone_size: few; v_call: TRBV6-6; j_call: TRBJ2-1; d_call: -; cdr3_aa: CASGTNYNEQFF; cdr3_nt: TGTGCCAGCGGAACCAATTACAATGAGCAGTTCTTC
clone_size: -; v_call: TRBV6-1; j_call: TRBJ2-5; d_call: -; cdr3_aa: CASIKVAGSTQYF; cdr3_nt: TGTGCCAGCATTAAAGTCGCCGGGAGTACCCAGTACTTC
clone_size: -; v_call: TRBV5-1; j_call: TRBJ2-7; d_call: TRBD1; cdr3_aa: CASSVDRGRNEQYF; cdr3_nt: TGCGCCAGCAGCGTGGACAGGGGAAGGAACGAGCAGTACTTC
clone_size: many; v_call: TRBV5-1; j_call: TRBJ2-3; d_call: -; cdr3_aa: CASSGDGTDTQYF; cdr3_nt: TGCGCCAGCAGCGGGGACGGCACAGATACGCAGTATTTT
clone_size: once; v_call: TRBV27; j_call: TRBJ2-7; d_call: TRBD1; cdr3_aa: CASFQGALPPYEQYF; cdr3_nt: TGTGCCAGCTTCCAGGGGGCATTGCCCCCCTACGAGCAGTACTTC
clone_size: -; v_call: TRBV7-9; j_call: TRBJ2-5; d_call: TRBD1; cdr3_aa: CASSSGTGGLETQYF; cdr3_nt: TGTGCCAGCAGCTCAGGAACAGGGGGCCTGGAGACCCAGTACTTC
clone_size: -; v_call: TRBV7-8; j_call: TRBJ1-6; d_call: -; cdr3_aa: CASSLPGAISPLHF; cdr3_nt: TGTGCCAGCAGCTTACCTGGGGCGATCTCACCCCTCCACTTT
clone_size: few; v_call: TRBV2; j_call: TRBJ1-6; d_call: -; cdr3_aa: CASSAGSTDNSPLHF; cdr3_nt: TGTGCCAGCAGTGCTGGCAGCACGGATAATTCACCCCTCCACTTT
clone_size: few; v_call: TRBV3-1; j_call: TRBJ1-2; d_call: -; cdr3_aa: CASSQDRGPNGYTF; cdr3_nt: TGTGCCAGCAGCCAAGACAGGGGACCGAATGGCTACACCTTC
clone_size: -; v_call: TRBV6-2/TRBV6-3; j_call: TRBJ1-3; d_call: -; cdr3_aa: CASTPRGVYSGNTIYF; cdr3_nt: TGTGCCAGCACCCCCCGCGGCGTTTACTCTGGAAACACCATATATTTT
clone_size: -; v_call: TRBV6-6; j_call: TRBJ1-2; d_call: -; cdr3_aa: CASRTDTWRVYGYTF; cdr3_nt: TGTGCCAGCAGGACTGACACGTGGCGGGTCTATGGCTACACCTTC
clone_size: few; v_call: TRBV19; j_call: TRBJ2-7; d_call: -; cdr3_aa: CASSTADTYEQYF; cdr3_nt: TGTGCCAGTAGTACCGCTGATACCTACGAGCAGTACTTC
clone_size: -; v_call: TRBV4-1; j_call: TRBJ2-1; d_call: -; cdr3_aa: CASSQEAGTYNEQFF; cdr3_nt: TGCGCCAGCAGCCAAGAGGCAGGCACCTACAATGAGCAGTTCTTC
clone_size: -; v_call: TRBV7-2; j_call: TRBJ2-5; d_call: TRBD2; cdr3_aa: CASRQGLSETQYF; cdr3_nt: TGTGCCAGCAGGCAGGGACTATCAGAGACCCAGTACTTC
clone_size: once; v_call: TRBV3-1; j_call: TRBJ1-2; d_call: -; cdr3_aa: CASSQGAGVGYGYTF; cdr3_nt: TGTGCCAGCAGCCAAGGGGCCGGGGTCGGCTATGGCTACACCTTC
clone_size: few; v_call: TRBV9; j_call: TRBJ2-1; d_call: -; cdr3_aa: CASSVVQRLGEQFF; cdr3_nt: TGTGCCAGCAGCGTAGTCCAAAGACTAGGGGAGCAGTTCTTC
clone_size: -; v_call: TRBV4-1; j_call: TRBJ2-5; d_call: TRBD1; cdr3_aa: CASSQGTGVGLGGNEQYF; cdr3_nt: TGCGCCAGCAGCCAAGGGACAGGGGTCGGACTAGGGGGGAATGAGCAGTACTTC
clone_size: few; v_call: TRBV6-5; j_call: TRBJ2-7; d_call: TRBD2; cdr3_aa: CASSYSGLAGGPSYEQYF; cdr3_nt: TGTGCCAGCAGTTACTCGGGACTAGCGGGAGGGCCCTCCTACGAGCAGTACTTC
clone_size: few; v_call: TRBV4-1; j_call: TRBJ1-5; d_call: -; cdr3_aa: CASSHRGDSNQPQHF; cdr3_nt: TGCGCCAGCAGCCATCGGGGCGATAGCAATCAGCCCCAGCATTTT
clone_size: -; v_call: TRBV20-1; j_call: TRBJ1-5; d_call: TRBD1; cdr3_aa: CSVGPGQGLSNQPQHF; cdr3_nt: TGCAGTGTCGGACCGGGACAGGGGTTAAGCAATCAGCCCCAGCATTTT
clone_size: few; v_call: TRBV6-1; j_call: TRBJ2-1; d_call: TRBD2; cdr3_aa: CASSTSAYNEQFF; cdr3_nt: TGTGCCAGTTCGACTAGCGCCTACAATGAGCAGTTCTTC
clone_size: few; v_call: TRBV28; j_call: TRBJ2-7; d_call: TRBD1; cdr3_aa: CASSVSPGQGGPYF; cdr3_nt: TGTGCCAGCAGTGTCTCTCCGGGACAGGGGGGTCCTTACTTC
clone_size: -; v_call: TRBV2; j_call: TRBJ1-1; d_call: -; cdr3_aa: CASTLEQGLNTEAFF; cdr3_nt: TGTGCCAGCACCCTAGAACAGGGCCTGAACACTGAAGCTTTCTTT
clone_size: -; v_call: TRBV6-6; j_call: TRBJ2-1; d_call: -; cdr3_aa: CASTWTQGGETQFF; cdr3_nt: TGTGCCAGCACCTGGACACAGGGAGGGGAGACCCAGTTCTTC
clone_size: -; v_call: TRBV29-1; j_call: TRBJ2-7; d_call: -; cdr3_aa: CSVVAPTGYEQYF; cdr3_nt: TGCAGCGTTGTAGCACCGACAGGCTACGAGCAGTACTTC
clone_size: -; v_call: TRBV6-5; j_call: TRBJ2-7; d_call: TRBD2; cdr3_aa: CASTQRDGYEQYF; cdr3_nt: TGTGCCAGCACTCAGCGGGACGGGTACGAGCAGTACTTC
clone_size: -; v_call: TRBV4-3; j_call: TRBJ2-2; d_call: -; cdr3_aa: CASSQDWFAGELFF; cdr3_nt: TGCGCCAGCAGCCAAGATTGGTTCGCCGGGGAACTGTTTTTT
clone_size: -; v_call: TRBV5-1; j_call: TRBJ2-7; d_call: TRBD1; cdr3_aa: CANVGDRAYEQYF; cdr3_nt: TGCGCCAACGTGGGGGACAGGGCCTACGAGCAGTACTTC
clone_size: -; v_call: TRBV6-5; j_call: TRBJ1-2; d_call: -; cdr3_aa: CASFDYGYGYTF; cdr3_nt: TGTGCCAGCTTCGATTACGGCTACGGCTACACCTTC
clone_size: -; v_call: TRBV6-5; j_call: TRBJ1-2; d_call: -; cdr3_aa: CASSYSRRAHYGYTF; cdr3_nt: TGTGCCAGCAGTTACTCTCGACGGGCCCATTATGGCTACACCTTC
clone_size: -; v_call: TRBV6-5; j_call: TRBJ2-3; d_call: -; cdr3_aa: CASSYSGESTDTQYF; cdr3_nt: TGTGCCAGCAGTTACTCCGGTGAGAGCACAGATACGCAGTATTTT
clone_size: -; v_call: TRBV5-1; j_call: TRBJ1-2; d_call: -; cdr3_aa: CASSSAQGNYGYTF; cdr3_nt: TGCGCCAGCAGCTCGGCACAGGGCAACTATGGCTACACCTTC